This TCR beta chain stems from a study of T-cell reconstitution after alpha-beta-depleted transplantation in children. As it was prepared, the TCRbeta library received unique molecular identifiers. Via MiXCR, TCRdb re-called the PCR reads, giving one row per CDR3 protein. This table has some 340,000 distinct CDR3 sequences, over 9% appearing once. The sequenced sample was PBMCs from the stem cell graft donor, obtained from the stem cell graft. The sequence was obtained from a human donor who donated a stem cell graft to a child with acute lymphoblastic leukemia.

The CDR3 nucleotides read TGTGCCAGCAGTTTGGGGCGGGGCGGGGCAGATACGCAGTATTTT. It encodes CASSLGRGGADTQYF. The J gene is TRBJ2-3, the V gene TRBV28; tentatively, D is TRBD2 (6 bases). Looked up from germline, CDR1 is MDHEN and CDR2 is SYDVKM. Trimming took off 3 bases at V and 4 bases at J, with 14 bases between the two ends. There are 15 residues in the CDR3.